These 29 T cell receptor beta chains were all obtained from the same sample, sequenced in a study of cytomegalovirus exposure and HLA in healthy donors (dated by TCRdb to about 2017). Library preparation employed the immunoSEQ multiplex PCR assay. For the multiplex PCR, a mixture combining 60 forward primers for TCR Vbeta segments and 13 reverse primers for TCR Jbeta segments was used. Imported from immuneACCESS, the table was reduced by TCRdb to in-frame sequences with V and J called. These copies leave out some clones; in studies compared against another copy, an unresolved V gene accounts for under half, and the cause of the remainder is not known. The sample profile shows about 83,000 clones; 60% to 85% of them were found once. The biggest ten clones account for 5.9% of the sample. Sequences were obtained from PBMCs. The origin of the receptors is a man between 18 and 29 years old in good health and CMV-seropositive.

The V and J genes are TRBV19 and TRBJ2-5, with D maybe TRBD1 (6 bases). Germline lookup yields CDR1 LNHDA and CDR2 SQIVND (reference sequence). V was pared by 7 bases and J by 1 base, with 10 bases between. The CDR3 totals 13 residues. The CDR3 protein is CASNGDTQETQYF. In DNA, the CDR3 is TGTGCCAGTAACGGGGACACCCAAGAGACCCAGTACTTC.

The chain links TRBV29-1 to TRBJ2-7; the D gene is possibly TRBD1 (6 bases). CDR1 is SQVTM, CDR2 ANQGSEA, per germline. V was trimmed by 3 bases and J by 0 bases, leaving 15 bases between them. This CDR3 is built from 15 residues. The CDR3 nucleotides are TGCAGCGTTGACGAGAAAGGGGGAACCTCCTACGAGCAGTACTTC. It yields the protein CSVDEKGGTSYEQYF.

This clone has more than one count but fewer than ten. V and J are TRBV4-1 and TRBJ2-6; a possible D gene is TRBD1 (5 bases). Trimming removed 4 bases at V and 0 bases at J, with 13 bases between. The CDR3 extends over 17 amino acids. Germline assignment: CDR1 MGHRA and CDR2 YSYEKL. The CDR3, as DNA: TGCGCCAGCAGCCGAGCCGACAGTAGCTCTGGGGCCAACGTCCTGACTTTC. Residues: CASSRADSSSGANVLTF.

The chain combines TRBV6-5 with TRBJ2-5; 11 nucleotides match TRBD2. Germline CDR1 reads MNHEY; CDR2 reads SVGAGI. Trimming cost V 2 bases and J 5 bases; bases outside gene matches: 4. The CDR3 runs 15 residues. The CDR3 DNA follows: TGTGCCAGCAGTTACACTAGCGGGAGTTCGGAGACCCAGTACTTC. Translating gives CASSYTSGSSETQYF.

This chain joins TRBV7-9 and TRBJ1-2, with D unresolved. The germline V gene has CDR1 SEHNR and CDR2 FQNEAQ (reference sequence). V lost 2 bases to trimming and J lost 8 bases, with 12 bases between them. The CDR3 is 13 amino acids. DNA of the CDR3: TGTGCCAGCAGCTTACCCTTACCCAGAGGCTACACCTTC. It translates to CASSLPLPRGYTF.

V gene TRBV11-2 combines with J gene TRBJ1-1; D gene unclear. There are 14 residues in the CDR3. CDR1 and CDR2 from the germline V gene are SGHAT and FQNNGV. V was cut by 5 bases and J by 6 bases, with 16 bases left in between. DNA for the CDR3: TGTGCCAGCAGCCCCCTCGGGAAGTCAGCTGAAGCTTTCTTT. The encoded protein is CASSPLGKSAEAFF.

The chain links TRBV14 to TRBJ2-3; D not certain. Germline V lookup: CDR1 SGHDN, CDR2 FVKESK. The CDR3 runs to 13 residues. V was pared by 6 bases and J by 4 bases, with 11 bases between. The CDR3 nucleotides are TGTGCCAGCAGACCTAGTGGCCCAGATACGCAGTATTTT. This translates into CASRPSGPDTQYF. Drawing the rest from reference TRBV14 and TRBJ2-3, the complete variable domain is EAGVTQFPSHSVIEKGQTVTLRCDPISGHDNLYWYRRVMGKEIKFLLHFVKESKQDESGMPNNRFLAERTGGTYSTLKVQPAELEDSGVYFCASRPSGPDTQYFGPGTRLTVL.

The chain carries TRBV9 and TRBJ2-5, with TRBD2 as a possible D gene (5 bases). This CDR3 has 15 amino acids. Germline loops: CDR1 SGDLS, CDR2 YYNGEE. Trimming took 3 bases from V and 5 from J, leaving 17 bases between them. The CDR3 is CASSANSGSWETQYF. In nucleotides, the CDR3 is TGTGCCAGCAGCGCTAATTCGGGGTCGTGGGAGACCCAGTACTTC.

The chain has TRBV7-9 and TRBJ2-5, with D maybe TRBD1 (6 bases). The CDR3 is made up of 14 amino acids. Per the germline V gene, CDR1 is SEHNR and CDR2 is FQNEAQ (reference sequence). Trimming took off 5 bases at V and 6 bases at J, with 16 bases between the two ends. CDR3 nucleotides: TGTGCCAGCAGCATATCACAGGGTCCACAGACCCAGTACTTC. It specifies CASSISQGPQTQYF.

In regard to this clone: The conserved phenylalanine or tryptophan normally closing the CDR3 is absent here, so this likely arose from a read error. V gene TRBV4-1 combines with J gene TRBJ1-2; 9 bases line up with TRBD1. The CDR3 has 15 residues. Germline assignment: CDR1 MGHRA and CDR2 YSYEKL. Trimming removed 3 bases from V and 0 bases from J; junction bases left unmatched: 2. CDR3 sequence: CASSQRTGANYGYTV. CDR3 DNA: TGCGCCAGCAGCCAGAGGACAGGGGCTAACTATGGCTACACCGTC.

V usage is TRBV7-9 and J usage is TRBJ2-4, with unresolved D. Trimming shortened V by 5 bases and J by 2 bases, and 13 bases separated the two germline ends. Germline V gene data show CDR1 as SEHNR and CDR2 as FQNEAQ (reference sequence). The CDR3 is 15 amino acids. CDR3: CASSPVRPPKNIQYF. The DNA of the CDR3 is TGTGCCAGCAGCCCGGTGAGGCCCCCCAAAAACATTCAGTACTTC.

The genes are TRBV11-2 and TRBJ1-1, with D perhaps matching TRBD1 (6 bases). V lost 3 bases to trimming and J lost 4 bases, with 9 bases between them. This CDR3 is built from 13 residues. The germline gives CDR1 SGHAT, CDR2 FQNNGV. The CDR3 loop is CASSLVRGTEAFF. In DNA, the CDR3 is TGTGCCAGCAGCTTGGTCAGGGGCACTGAAGCTTTCTTT.

This sequence joins TRBV5-1 and TRBJ2-2; the match to TRBD2 covers 8 bases. Losses at the gene ends were 0 bases for V and 6 bases for J; bases not matched to a gene: 7. The CDR3 is made up of 16 amino acids. Germline CDR1 reads SGHRS; CDR2 reads YFSETQ. The CDR3 reads CASSLAVGRASGELFF. The CDR3 DNA follows: TGCGCCAGCAGCTTGGCAGTCGGGAGGGCCTCCGGGGAGCTGTTTTTT.

This clone was picked up a small number of times. V and J are TRBV11-3 and TRBJ2-2; 9 nucleotides align to TRBD2. Germline lookup yields CDR1 SGHNT and CDR2 YENEEA. The CDR3 runs 15 residues. J was trimmed by 5 bases and V by 5 bases; bases with no gene match: 6. Here the CDR3 DNA reads TGTGCCAGCAGCCGTGTAGCGGGAGAGACCGGGGAGCTGTTTTTT. Its translation is CASSRVAGETGELFF.

The chain has TRBV4-1 and TRBJ2-1, with TRBD2 as a possible D gene (6 bases). Trimming stripped 0 bases from V and 2 bases from J, with 11 bases between. The CDR3 covers 16 residues. The germline V gene encodes CDR1 MGHRA and CDR2 YSYEKL. CDR3 protein: CASSQEGWEAYNEQFF. The CDR3 bases are TGCGCCAGCAGCCAAGAGGGGTGGGAGGCCTACAATGAGCAGTTCTTC.

This CDR3 reads CASSATGLDNEQFF. In DNA form, the CDR3 reads TGTGCCAGCAGCGCGACAGGGCTCGACAATGAGCAGTTCTTC. The chain links TRBV7-2 to TRBJ2-1; TRBD1 agrees at 7 bases. Germline CDR1 reads SGHTA; CDR2 reads FQGNSA. The junction had 6 bases not matched to a gene; V was cut back by 5 bases and J by 5 bases. The CDR3 consists of 14 residues.

In this sample, this clone turned up once. The rearrangement joins TRBV7-9 to TRBJ1-4; a weak D match, TRBD1 (6 bases). CDR1 SEHNR and CDR2 FQNEAQ come from the germline V gene (reference sequence). The CDR3 length is 17 residues. V gave up 5 bases and J gave up 0 bases, with 16 bases separating them. The CDR3 spells CASSPFDRPTTNEKLFF. Written as DNA, the CDR3 is TGTGCCAGCAGCCCGTTCGACAGGCCGACAACTAATGAAAAACTGTTTTTT. The entire variable domain, with the rest obtained from reference TRBV7-9 and TRBJ1-4, is as follows: DTGVSQNPRHKITKRGQNVTFRCDPISEHNRLYWYRQTLGQGPEFLTYFQNEAQLEKSRLLSDRFSAERPKGSFSTLEIQRTEQGDSAMYLCASSPFDRPTTNEKLFFGSGTQLSVL.

By proportion, this clone is medium-sized. Mismatch with germline at one junction end may stem from a read error. The CDR3 here is CAWSETGNPEAFF. As DNA, the CDR3 is TGTGCCTGGAGTGAGACAGGGAACCCTGAAGCTTTCTTT. The chain is built from TRBV30 and TRBJ1-1; TRBD1 matches at 7 bases. Per germline, CDR1 GTSNPN and CDR2 SVGIG (reference sequence). This CDR3 is 13 amino acids long.

The chain is built from TRBV9 and TRBJ2-1, with D possibly matching TRBD2 (6 bases). The germline V and J ends were trimmed by 1 base and 0 bases, with 8 bases remaining between them. CDR1 and CDR2 (germline): SGDLS, YYNGEE. The CDR3 runs to 15 residues. CDR3 bases: TGTGCCAGCAGCGTAATCGGGAGCTCCTACAATGAGCAGTTCTTC. It specifies CASSVIGSSYNEQFF.

The chain employs TRBV19 and TRBJ1-4; D call uncertain. The CDR3 has 13 amino acids. CDR1 is LNHDA, CDR2 SQIVND, per germline (reference sequence). Trimming took 6 bases from V and 0 from J, leaving 5 bases between them. As DNA, the CDR3 is TGTGCCAGTAGGGGAGCAACTAATGAAAAACTGTTTTTT. It codes for CASRGATNEKLFF.

This clone was detected a few times. The V call is TRBV7-9, the J call TRBJ1-1; tentative D call: TRBD1 (6 bases). Trimming pared 3 bases from V and 10 bases from J, leaving 18 bases between. This CDR3 has 14 amino acids. Looked up from germline, CDR1 is SEHNR and CDR2 is FQNEAQ (reference sequence). CDR3 nucleotides: TGTGCCAGCAGCTTTGAGTCCGCGGGAGGGGGAGCTTTCTTT. Translating gives CASSFESAGGGAFF.

The chain has TRBV19 and TRBJ1-1; D not certain. CDR3 length: 14 amino acids. Germline V gene sequence: CDR1 LNHDA, CDR2 SQIVND (reference sequence). V was pared by 5 bases and J by 2 bases, with 12 bases between. The CDR3 DNA reads TGTGCCAGTAGTCAACTTGCCCTAAACACTGAAGCTTTCTTT. Translated, it gives CASSQLALNTEAFF.

This chain uses TRBV7-9 with TRBJ2-1, with 7 bases that match TRBD1. The CDR3 runs to 15 residues. With 5 bases clipped from V and 6 bases from J, the junction kept 10 bases outside the gene matches. Germline lookup yields CDR1 SEHNR and CDR2 FQNEAQ (reference sequence). The CDR3 reads CASSGPGTVINEQFF. The CDR3 nucleotides are TGTGCCAGCAGCGGGCCCGGGACAGTTATCAATGAGCAGTTCTTC.

The chain couples TRBV9 to TRBJ1-5; D is unresolved. CDR1 is SGDLS and CDR2 is YYNGEE in the germline V gene. This CDR3 region has 15 residues. Trimming removed 0 bases from V and 7 bases from J, with 14 bases in between. CDR3 protein: CASSVGFSGEQPQHF. CDR3 coding DNA: TGTGCCAGCAGCGTAGGTTTCTCCGGGGAACAGCCCCAGCATTTT.

This clone was counted a single time. The chain employs TRBV6-1 and TRBJ2-7; D might be TRBD2 (5 bases). The CDR3 is made up of 15 amino acids. CDR1 and CDR2 (germline): MNHNS, SASEGT. V dropped 0 bases and J dropped 2 bases, with 11 bases sitting between them. The CDR3 protein is CASSEARLFTYEQYF. Written as DNA, the CDR3 is TGTGCCAGCAGTGAAGCCAGACTATTCACCTACGAGCAGTACTTC.

This clone was seen only once. The rearrangement uses TRBV7-8 and TRBJ1-1; 9 bases match TRBD1. V lost 7 bases and J lost 3; bases outside the gene matches: 9. Germline V gene lookup returns CDR1 SGHVS and CDR2 FQNEAQ. This CDR3 spans 15 amino acids. CDR3 protein: CASTEQGAGYTEAFF. The DNA for the CDR3 is TGTGCCAGCACCGAACAGGGGGCCGGGTACACTGAAGCTTTCTTT.

This clone is classed as medium-sized. This chain links TRBV28 with TRBJ1-5, with 7 bases fitting TRBD1. J lost 3 bases, V lost 2 bases, and 4 bases had no gene match. This CDR3 is 15 amino acids long. Germline CDR1 and CDR2: MDHEN and SYDVKM. CDR3 nucleotides: TGTGCCAGCAGTTTAGCGGACAGGCTCAATCAGCCCCAGCATTTT. Protein product: CASSLADRLNQPQHF.

The V gene is TRBV7-6, the J gene TRBJ1-1, with D possibly being TRBD1 (5 bases). Germline-derived CDR1 and CDR2 are SGHVS and FNYEAQ. V lost 6 bases and J lost 1, with 9 bases in between. The CDR3 runs to 13 residues. CDR3 coding DNA: TGTGCCAGCAGACTGACAGAGAACACTGAAGCTTTCTTT. As protein: CASRLTENTEAFF.

This clone appeared a few times. The rearrangement uses TRBV9 and TRBJ2-7, with D hard to call. Germline CDR1 SGDLS, CDR2 YYNGEE. The ends were cut back, 0 bases at V and 5 bases at J, with 12 bases in the middle. The CDR3 runs to 14 residues. The CDR3 DNA is TGTGCCAGCAGCGTAGGGGTTACAGTCGACGAGCAGTACTTC. Translating it yields CASSVGVTVDEQYF.